Listed below are T cell receptor beta chains from one sample, sequenced in a study of shared clonotypes between healthy human individuals. Some clones are missing from TCRdb's copy, which holds only in-frame ones; the method was immunoSEQ multiplex PCR. The sample holds 2 million or so clones, 85% to 95% seen once. What was sequenced was naive CD4+ T cells sorted from blood. The receptors were gathered from a man aged 18 to 35 in good health. CDR3s include the opening cysteine and the closing phenylalanine or tryptophan. Each record gives: clone size, D gene, J gene, V gene, CDR3 protein, CDR3 DNA. D genes are given only for firm matches. Not all rows give a size; the values are once, few, many and, for expanded clones, a class.

>.|.|TRBJ1-2|TRBV28
CASKTIPTEHYGYTF
TGTGCCAGTAAGACGATTCCGACGGAGCACTATGGCTACACCTTC
>.|TRBD2|TRBJ2-7|TRBV27
CASSLAGGFSPYEQYF
TGTGCCAGCAGTCTAGCGGGGGGCTTCTCTCCCTACGAGCAGTACTTC
>.|TRBD1|TRBJ1-2|TRBV6-5
CASSSPDRGDYGYTF
TGTGCCAGCAGTTCCCCTGACAGGGGGGACTATGGCTACACCTTC
>.|.|TRBJ2-2|TRBV7-6
CASSVQGGSSGELFF
TGTGCCAGCAGCGTCCAGGGAGGTTCTTCCGGGGAGCTGTTTTTT
>.|TRBD2|TRBJ2-2|TRBV7-2
CASRKGLSNTGELFF
TGTGCCAGCAGAAAGGGACTATCGAACACCGGGGAGCTGTTTTTT
>.|TRBD2|TRBJ2-7|TRBV7-8
CASSSPASGRKYEQYF
TGTGCCAGCAGCTCCCCCGCTAGCGGGAGAAAATACGAGCAGTACTTC
>.|TRBD1|TRBJ1-1|TRBV14
CASSLGQGTIMNTEAFF
TGTGCCAGCAGCCTAGGACAGGGAACCATCATGAACACTGAAGCTTTCTTT
>.|.|TRBJ2-3|TRBV7-3
CASSPRLMGDTQYF
TGTGCCAGCAGCCCGAGATTAATGGGGGATACGCAGTATTTT
>.|TRBD1|TRBJ1-3|TRBV4-2
CASSQETTGGPGNTIYF
TGTGCCAGCAGCCAAGAAACCACAGGGGGCCCTGGAAACACCATATATTTT
>.|.|TRBJ1-5|TRBV28
CASRLTGPGTPQHF
TGTGCCAGCAGGTTGACAGGTCCGGGTACGCCCCAGCATTTT
>.|TRBD1|TRBJ1-2|TRBV7-2
CASSQIRTGDGGYTF
TGTGCCAGCAGCCAGATACGGACAGGGGACGGGGGCTACACCTTC
>once|.|TRBJ2-7|TRBV7-6
CASSFSHNGLGVEQYF
TGTGCCAGCAGCTTCTCCCATAATGGCTTGGGGGTCGAGCAGTACTTC
>.|.|TRBJ1-2|TRBV28
CASRMVGDYTSNYGYTF
TGTGCCAGCAGAATGGTGGGGGATTACACCTCTAACTATGGCTACACCTTC
>.|.|TRBJ1-6|TRBV5-1
CASSLGGGDSPLHF
TGCGCCAGCAGCTTGGGGGGAGGGGATTCACCCCTCCACTTT
>.|TRBD1|TRBJ1-3|TRBV2
CASSSQAGGGNTIYF
TGTGCCAGCAGTTCCCAGGCAGGGGGCGGAAACACCATATATTTT
>.|.|TRBJ2-3|TRBV29-1
CSVETGPQKYF
TGCAGCGTTGAGACAGGCCCACAGAAGTATTTT
>.|TRBD1|TRBJ1-6|TRBV30
CAWTPPTGYFYNSPLHF
TGTGCCTGGACCCCCCCGACAGGGTATTTCTATAATTCACCCCTCCACTTT
>.|.|TRBJ1-1|TRBV5-1
CASSPDRMNTEAFF
TGCGCCAGCAGCCCCGACAGGATGAACACTGAAGCTTTCTTT
>few|.|TRBJ2-7|TRBV5-1
CASSLDSGSYEQYF
TGCGCCAGCAGCTTGGACAGCGGGTCCTACGAGCAGTACTTC
>.|.|TRBJ1-2|TRBV7-2
CASSLGGGTFGYTF
TGTGCCAGCAGCTTAGGGGGAGGAACTTTTGGCTACACCTTC
>.|.|TRBJ2-7|TRBV30
CAWSVVLDGEQYF
TGTGCCTGGAGTGTAGTTCTGGACGGCGAGCAGTACTTC
>few|.|TRBJ1-2|TRBV30
CAWSVGVGPNYGYTF
TGTGCCTGGAGTGTGGGAGTGGGTCCCAACTATGGCTACACCTTC
>.|.|TRBJ1-1|TRBV6-6
CASRLMNTEAFF
TGTGCCAGCAGGCTGATGAACACTGAAGCTTTCTTT
>.|.|TRBJ1-1|TRBV5-1
CASNLGGFNTEAFF
TGCGCCAGCAACTTGGGGGGGTTCAACACTGAAGCTTTCTTT
>.|TRBD1|TRBJ2-2|TRBV19
CASNAGTGLVGELFF
TGTGCCAGTAATGCGGGGACAGGGTTAGTCGGGGAGCTGTTTTTT
>.|.|TRBJ2-3|TRBV2
CASSAPGGTDTQYF
TGTGCCAGCAGCGCCCCGGGAGGCACAGATACGCAGTATTTT
>.|TRBD2|TRBJ2-5|TRBV7-2
CASSFLGGVETQYF
TGTGCCAGCAGCTTTCTGGGGGGGGTGGAGACCCAGTACTTC
>.|TRBD2|TRBJ2-7|TRBV5-4
CASSREGPGEQYF
TGTGCCAGCAGTCGGGAGGGTCCGGGGGAGCAGTACTTC
>.|.|TRBJ2-3|TRBV9
CASSVEGGTDTQYF
TGTGCCAGCAGCGTAGAAGGGGGGACAGATACGCAGTATTTT
>.|.|TRBJ1-5|TRBV25-1
CARNDGSNQPQHF
TGTGCCAGGAACGACGGGAGCAATCAGCCCCAGCATTTT
>.|TRBD1|TRBJ2-1|TRBV18
CASSRQGGYNEQFF
TGTGCCAGCTCGCGACAGGGTGGGTACAATGAGCAGTTCTTC
>.|.|TRBJ2-7|TRBV5-1
CASSWGDTNSYEQYF
TGCGCCAGCAGCTGGGGTGACACCAACTCCTACGAGCAGTACTTC
>.|.|TRBJ1-1|TRBV7-2
CASSLKGRVNTEAFF
TGTGCCAGCAGCTTAAAGGGACGAGTGAACACTGAAGCTTTCTTT
>.|.|TRBJ2-2|TRBV11-3
CASSLDRAGGNTGELFF
TGTGCCAGCAGCTTAGACAGGGCCGGGGGCAACACCGGGGAGCTGTTTTTT
>.|TRBD1|TRBJ1-6|TRBV6-5
CASRGQEEIQPLHF
TGTGCCAGCAGGGGACAGGAGGAAATACAACCCCTCCACTTT
>once|.|TRBJ1-5|TRBV5-1
CASRAGQYSNQPQHF
TGCGCCAGCAGGGCAGGACAGTATAGCAATCAGCCCCAGCATTTT
>.|.|TRBJ1-2|TRBV9
CASSVDPGNYGYTF
TGTGCCAGCAGCGTAGACCCCGGGAACTATGGCTACACCTTC
>.|.|TRBJ1-5|TRBV2
CASSVNLTPNQPQHF
TGTGCCAGCAGTGTTAATCTCACTCCCAATCAGCCCCAGCATTTT
>.|TRBD1|TRBJ1-5|TRBV6-6
CASSYGDRASPQHF
TGTGCCAGCAGTTACGGGGACAGGGCATCGCCCCAGCATTTT
>.|TRBD1|TRBJ2-7|TRBV19
CASSADRQNYEQYF
TGTGCCAGTAGTGCGGACAGGCAAAACTACGAGCAGTACTTC
>.|TRBD2|TRBJ2-3|TRBV11-2
CASGPGLAGVDTQCF
TGTGCCAGCGGTCCGGGACTAGCGGGGGTAGATACGCAGTGTTTT
>.|.|TRBJ1-2|TRBV18
CASSITGNGYTF
TGTGCCAGCTCAATAACAGGGAATGGCTACACCTTC
>.|TRBD2|TRBJ2-1|TRBV11-2
CASSFYTSGRANEQFF
TGTGCCAGCAGCTTCTATACTAGCGGGAGGGCCAATGAGCAGTTCTTC
>.|.|TRBJ2-3|TRBV4-1
CASSQDPLDTQYF
TGCGCCAGCAGCCAAGATCCGTTAGATACGCAGTATTTT